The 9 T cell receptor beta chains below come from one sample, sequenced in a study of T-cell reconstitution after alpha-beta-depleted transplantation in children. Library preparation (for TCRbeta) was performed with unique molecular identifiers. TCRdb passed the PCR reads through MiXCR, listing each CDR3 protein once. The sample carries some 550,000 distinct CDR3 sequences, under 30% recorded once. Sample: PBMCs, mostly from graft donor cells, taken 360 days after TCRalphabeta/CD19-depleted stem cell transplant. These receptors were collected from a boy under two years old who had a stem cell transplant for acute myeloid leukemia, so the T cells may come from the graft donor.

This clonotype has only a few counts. The CDR3 region has the DNA TGTGCCAGCAGCTTAGGACAGAGCTTTATCCAAGAGACCCAGTACTTC. It codes for CASSLGQSFIQETQYF. The V call is TRBV7-6, the J call TRBJ2-5, with D possibly being TRBD1 (5 bases). CDR1 and CDR2 (germline): SGHVS, FNYEAQ. Between the trimmed V and J ends, which lost 1 base and 1 base, there was a span of 13 bases. There are 16 residues in the CDR3.

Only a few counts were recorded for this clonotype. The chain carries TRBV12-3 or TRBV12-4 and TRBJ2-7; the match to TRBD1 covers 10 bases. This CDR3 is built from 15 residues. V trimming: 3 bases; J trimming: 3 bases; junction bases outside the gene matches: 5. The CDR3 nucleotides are TGTGCCAGCAGTTTCGGGACAGGGGACTTCTACGAGCAGTACGTC. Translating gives CASSFGTGDFYEQYV.

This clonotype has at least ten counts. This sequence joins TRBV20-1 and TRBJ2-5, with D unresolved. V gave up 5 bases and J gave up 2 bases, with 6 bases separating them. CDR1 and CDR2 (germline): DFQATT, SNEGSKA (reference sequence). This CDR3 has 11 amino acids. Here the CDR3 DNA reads TGCAGTGCTGACACACAAGAGACCCAGTACTTC. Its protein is CSADTQETQYF.

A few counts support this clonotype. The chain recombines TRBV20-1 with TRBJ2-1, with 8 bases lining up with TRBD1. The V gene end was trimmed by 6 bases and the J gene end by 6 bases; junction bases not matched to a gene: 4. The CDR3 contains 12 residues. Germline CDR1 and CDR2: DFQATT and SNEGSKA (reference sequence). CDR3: CSASGQGNEQFF. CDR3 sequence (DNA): TGCAGTGCCTCCGGACAGGGCAATGAGCAGTTCTTC.

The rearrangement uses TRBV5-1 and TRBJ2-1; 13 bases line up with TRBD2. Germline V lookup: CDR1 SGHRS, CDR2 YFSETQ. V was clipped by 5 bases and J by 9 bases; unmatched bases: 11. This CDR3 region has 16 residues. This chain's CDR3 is CASSFAGTSGVGEQFF. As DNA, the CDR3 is TGCGCCAGCAGTTTTGCCGGGACTAGCGGGGTCGGTGAGCAGTTCTTC.

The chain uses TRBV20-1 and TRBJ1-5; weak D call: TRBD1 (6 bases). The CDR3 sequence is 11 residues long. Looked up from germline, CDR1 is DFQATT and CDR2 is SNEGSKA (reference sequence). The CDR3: CVEGVHQPQHF. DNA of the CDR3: TGCGTGGAGGGGGTTCATCAGCCCCAGCATTTT.

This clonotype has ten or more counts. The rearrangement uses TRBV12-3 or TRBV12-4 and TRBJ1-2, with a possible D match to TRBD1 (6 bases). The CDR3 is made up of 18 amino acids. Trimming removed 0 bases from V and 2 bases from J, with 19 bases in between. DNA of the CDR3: TGTGCCAGCAGTTTAGCGCTGGGGGCCGGGCAGTTGAACTATGGCTACACCTTC. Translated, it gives CASSLALGAGQLNYGYTF.

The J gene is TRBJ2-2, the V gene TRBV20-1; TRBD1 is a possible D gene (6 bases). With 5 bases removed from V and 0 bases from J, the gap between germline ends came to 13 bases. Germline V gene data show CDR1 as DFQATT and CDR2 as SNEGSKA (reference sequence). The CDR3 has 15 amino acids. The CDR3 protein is CSAPGQFANTGELFF. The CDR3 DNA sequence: TGCAGTGCTCCCGGACAGTTCGCGAACACCGGGGAGCTGTTTTTT.

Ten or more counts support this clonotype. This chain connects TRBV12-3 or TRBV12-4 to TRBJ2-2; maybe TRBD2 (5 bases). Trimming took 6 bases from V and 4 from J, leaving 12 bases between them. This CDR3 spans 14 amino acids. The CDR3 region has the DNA TGTGCCAGCAGAGGACTGGCGAGCACCGGGGAGCTGTTTTTT. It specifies CASRGLASTGELFF.